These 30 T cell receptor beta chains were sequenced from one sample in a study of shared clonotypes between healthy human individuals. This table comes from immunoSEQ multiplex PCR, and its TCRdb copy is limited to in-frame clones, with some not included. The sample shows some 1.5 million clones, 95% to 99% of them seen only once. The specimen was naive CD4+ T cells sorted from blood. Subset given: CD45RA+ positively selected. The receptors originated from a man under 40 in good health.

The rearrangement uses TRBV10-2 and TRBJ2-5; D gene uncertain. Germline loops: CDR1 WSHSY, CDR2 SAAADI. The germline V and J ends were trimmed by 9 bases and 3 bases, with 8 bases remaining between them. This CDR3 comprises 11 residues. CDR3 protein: CASFAEETQYF. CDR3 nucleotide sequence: TGCGCCAGTTTCGCAGAAGAGACCCAGTACTTC.

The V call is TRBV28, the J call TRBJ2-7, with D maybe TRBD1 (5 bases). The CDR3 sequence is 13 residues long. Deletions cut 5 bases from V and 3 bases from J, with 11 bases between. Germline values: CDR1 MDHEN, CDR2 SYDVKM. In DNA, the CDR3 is TGTGCCAGCAGTAACGACAGCCTCTACGAGCAGTACTTC. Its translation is CASSNDSLYEQYF. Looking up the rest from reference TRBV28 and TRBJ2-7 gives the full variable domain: DVKVTQSSRYLVKRTGEKVFLECVQDMDHENMFWYRQDPGLGLRLIYFSYDVKMKEKGDIPEGYSVSREKKERFSLILESASTNQTSMYLCASSNDSLYEQYFGPGTRLTVT.

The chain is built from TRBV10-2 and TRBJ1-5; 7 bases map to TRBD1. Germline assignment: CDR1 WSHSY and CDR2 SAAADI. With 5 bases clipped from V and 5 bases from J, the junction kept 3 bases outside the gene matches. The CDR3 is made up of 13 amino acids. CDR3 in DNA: TGCGCCAGCAGTAGCACAGGGGATCAGCCCCAGCATTTT. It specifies CASSSTGDQPQHF.

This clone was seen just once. The CDR3 DNA reads TGCGCCAGCAGTGCCACTAGCCCCCACAATGAGCAGTTCTTC. This encodes CASSATSPHNEQFF. The chain employs TRBV10-1 and TRBJ2-1; D might be TRBD2 (6 bases). Trimming removed 4 bases at V and 5 bases at J, with 12 bases between. Germline V gene data show CDR1 as WNHNN and CDR2 as SYGVQD (reference sequence). This CDR3 has 14 amino acids.

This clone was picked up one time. The CDR3 spells CASSVDPGGETQYF. As DNA, the CDR3 is TGTGCCAGCAGCGTAGATCCAGGGGGAGAGACCCAGTACTTC. This rearrangement joins TRBV9 to TRBJ2-5; TRBD1 matches 7 bases. V was pared by 0 bases and J by 4 bases, with 3 bases of the junction left unmatched. The CDR3 spans 14 residues. Germline CDR1 SGDLS, CDR2 YYNGEE.

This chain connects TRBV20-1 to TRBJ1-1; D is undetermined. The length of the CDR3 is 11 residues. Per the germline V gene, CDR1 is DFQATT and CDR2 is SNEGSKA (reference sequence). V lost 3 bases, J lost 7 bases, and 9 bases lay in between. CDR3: CSARQDGEAFF. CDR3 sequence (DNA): TGCAGTGCTAGGCAAGACGGTGAAGCTTTCTTT.

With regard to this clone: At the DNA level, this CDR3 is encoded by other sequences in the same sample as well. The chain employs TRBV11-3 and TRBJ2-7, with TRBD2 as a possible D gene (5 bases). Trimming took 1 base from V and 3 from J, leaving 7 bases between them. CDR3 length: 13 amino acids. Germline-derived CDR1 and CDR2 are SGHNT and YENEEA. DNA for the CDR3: TGTGCCAGCAGCTTAGGTGGGAGCTACGAGCAGTACTTC. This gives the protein CASSLGGSYEQYF.

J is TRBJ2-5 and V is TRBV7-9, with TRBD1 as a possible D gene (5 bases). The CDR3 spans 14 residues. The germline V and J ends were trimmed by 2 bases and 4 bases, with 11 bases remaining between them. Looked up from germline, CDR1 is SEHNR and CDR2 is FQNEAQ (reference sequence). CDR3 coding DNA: TGTGCCAGCAGCTTAAAAGGGGTGGGAGAGACCCAGTACTTC. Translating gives CASSLKGVGETQYF.

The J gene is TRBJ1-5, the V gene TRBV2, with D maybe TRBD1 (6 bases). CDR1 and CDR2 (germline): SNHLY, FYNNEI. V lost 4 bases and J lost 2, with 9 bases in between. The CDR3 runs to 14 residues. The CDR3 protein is CASSGAGGNQPQHF. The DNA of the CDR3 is TGTGCCAGCAGTGGCGCAGGGGGCAATCAGCCCCAGCATTTT.

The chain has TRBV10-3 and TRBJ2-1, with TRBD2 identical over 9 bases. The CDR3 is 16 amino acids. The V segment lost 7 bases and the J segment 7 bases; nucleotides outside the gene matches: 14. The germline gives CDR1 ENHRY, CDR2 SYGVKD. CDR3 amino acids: CAIKASSGLARNEQFF. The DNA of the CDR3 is TGTGCCATCAAAGCAAGCTCGGGACTAGCTAGGAATGAGCAGTTCTTC.

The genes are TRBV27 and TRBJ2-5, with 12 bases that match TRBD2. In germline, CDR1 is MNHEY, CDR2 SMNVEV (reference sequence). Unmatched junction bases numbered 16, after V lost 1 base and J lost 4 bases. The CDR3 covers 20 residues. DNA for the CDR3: TGTGCCAGCAGTTTATTCAGCCCATTGACTAGCGGGAGCGGGACAGAGACCCAGTACTTC. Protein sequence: CASSLFSPLTSGSGTETQYF.

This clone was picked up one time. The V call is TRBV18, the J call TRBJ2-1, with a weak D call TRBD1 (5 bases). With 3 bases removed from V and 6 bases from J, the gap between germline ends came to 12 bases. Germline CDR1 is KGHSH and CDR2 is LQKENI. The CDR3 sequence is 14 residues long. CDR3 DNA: TGTGCCAGCTCACCTGCGACAGCGATCAATGAGCAGTTCTTC. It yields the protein CASSPATAINEQFF.

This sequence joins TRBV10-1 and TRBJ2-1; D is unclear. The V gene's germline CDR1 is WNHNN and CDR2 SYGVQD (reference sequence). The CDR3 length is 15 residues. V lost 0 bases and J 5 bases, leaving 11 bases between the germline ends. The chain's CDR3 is CASSESLTLNNEQFF. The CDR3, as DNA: TGCGCCAGCAGTGAGTCTTTAACTTTGAACAATGAGCAGTTCTTC.

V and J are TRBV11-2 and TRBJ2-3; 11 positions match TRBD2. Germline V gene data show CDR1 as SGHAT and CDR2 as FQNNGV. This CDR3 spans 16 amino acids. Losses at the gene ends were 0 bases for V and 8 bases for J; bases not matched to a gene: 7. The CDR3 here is CASSLDLAGGLGTQYF. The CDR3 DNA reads TGTGCCAGCAGCTTAGATTTAGCGGGAGGGCTCGGTACGCAGTATTTT.

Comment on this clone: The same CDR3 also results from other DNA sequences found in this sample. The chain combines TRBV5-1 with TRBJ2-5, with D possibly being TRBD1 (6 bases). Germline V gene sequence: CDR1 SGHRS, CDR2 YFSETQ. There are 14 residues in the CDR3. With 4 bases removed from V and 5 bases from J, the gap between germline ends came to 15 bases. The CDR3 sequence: CASSLAGVGETQYF. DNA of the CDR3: TGCGCCAGCAGCCTCGCAGGGGTGGGGGAGACCCAGTACTTC. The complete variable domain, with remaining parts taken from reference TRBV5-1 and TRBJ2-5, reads KAGVTQTPRYLIKTRGQQVTLSCSPISGHRSVSWYQQTPGQGLQFLFEYFSETQRNKGNFPGRFSGRQFSNSRSEMNVSTLELGDSALYLCASSLAGVGETQYFGPGTRLLVL.

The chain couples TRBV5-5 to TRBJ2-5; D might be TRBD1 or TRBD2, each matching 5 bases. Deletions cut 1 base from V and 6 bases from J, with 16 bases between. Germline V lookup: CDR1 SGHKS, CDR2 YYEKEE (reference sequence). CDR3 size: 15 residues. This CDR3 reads CASSLYYNGAQTQYF. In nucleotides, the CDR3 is TGTGCCAGCAGCTTGTATTATAACGGGGCGCAGACCCAGTACTTC.

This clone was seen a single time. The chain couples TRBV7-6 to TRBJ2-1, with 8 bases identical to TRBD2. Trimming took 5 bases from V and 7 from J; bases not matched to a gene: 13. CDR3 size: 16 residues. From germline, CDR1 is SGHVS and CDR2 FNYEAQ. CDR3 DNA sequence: TGTGCCAGCAGCATTAGCGGGGTGAACTTAGGAAATGAGCAGTTCTTC. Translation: CASSISGVNLGNEQFF.

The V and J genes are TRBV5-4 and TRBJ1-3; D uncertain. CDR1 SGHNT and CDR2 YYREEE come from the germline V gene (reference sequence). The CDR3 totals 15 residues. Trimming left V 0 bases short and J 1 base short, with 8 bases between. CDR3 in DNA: TGTGCCAGCAGCTTGGGTTTGCAGTCTGGAAACACCATATATTTT. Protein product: CASSLGLQSGNTIYF.

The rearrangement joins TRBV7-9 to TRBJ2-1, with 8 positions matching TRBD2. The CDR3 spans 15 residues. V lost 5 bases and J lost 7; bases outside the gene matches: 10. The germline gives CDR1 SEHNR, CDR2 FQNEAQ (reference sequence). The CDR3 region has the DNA TGTGCCAGCAGCATCGTCGGGACTAGTATGAATGAGCAGTTCTTC. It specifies CASSIVGTSMNEQFF.

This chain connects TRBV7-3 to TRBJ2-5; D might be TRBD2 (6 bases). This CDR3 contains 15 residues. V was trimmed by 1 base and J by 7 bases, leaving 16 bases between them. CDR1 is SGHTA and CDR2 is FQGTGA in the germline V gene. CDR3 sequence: CASSLKEGGRGTQYF. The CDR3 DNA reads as TGTGCCAGCAGCTTAAAAGAAGGAGGGCGGGGGACCCAGTACTTC. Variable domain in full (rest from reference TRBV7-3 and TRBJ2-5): GAGVSQTPSNKVTEKGKYVELRCDPISGHTALYWYRQSLGQGPEFLIYFQGTGAADDSGLPNDRFFAVRPEGSVSTLKIQRTERGDSAVYLCASSLKEGGRGTQYFGPGTRLLVL.

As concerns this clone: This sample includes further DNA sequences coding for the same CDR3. CDR3 sequence (DNA): TGCGCCAGCAGCTTGGAGCGCCCTTACAATGAGCAGTTCTTC. It encodes CASSLERPYNEQFF. This rearrangement joins TRBV5-1 to TRBJ2-1; D gene unclear. CDR1 is SGHRS and CDR2 is YFSETQ in the germline V gene. CDR3 length: 14 residues. Deletions cut 0 bases from V and 4 bases from J, with 8 bases between.

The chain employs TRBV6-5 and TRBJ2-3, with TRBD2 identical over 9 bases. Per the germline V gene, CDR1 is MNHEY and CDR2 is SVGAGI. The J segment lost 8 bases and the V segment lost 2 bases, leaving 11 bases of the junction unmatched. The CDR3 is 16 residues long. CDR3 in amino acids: CASSYRTLAGEGTQYF. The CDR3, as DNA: TGTGCCAGCAGTTACCGAACATTAGCGGGAGAGGGTACGCAGTATTTT.

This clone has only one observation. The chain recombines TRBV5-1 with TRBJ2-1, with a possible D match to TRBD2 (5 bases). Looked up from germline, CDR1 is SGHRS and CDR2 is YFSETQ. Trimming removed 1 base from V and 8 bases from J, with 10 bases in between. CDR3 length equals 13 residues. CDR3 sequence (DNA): TGCGCCAGCAGCTTGACTAGTTCGGATGAGCAGTTCTTC. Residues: CASSLTSSDEQFF.

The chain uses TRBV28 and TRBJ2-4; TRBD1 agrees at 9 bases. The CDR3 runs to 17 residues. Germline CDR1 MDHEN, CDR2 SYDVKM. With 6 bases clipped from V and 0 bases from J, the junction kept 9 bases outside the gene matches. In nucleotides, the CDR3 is TGTGCCAGCAGCCAGGGACAGGGCAAGATAGCCAAAAACATTCAGTACTTC. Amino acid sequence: CASSQGQGKIAKNIQYF. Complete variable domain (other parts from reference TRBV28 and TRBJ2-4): DVKVTQSSRYLVKRTGEKVFLECVQDMDHENMFWYRQDPGLGLRLIYFSYDVKMKEKGDIPEGYSVSREKKERFSLILESASTNQTSMYLCASSQGQGKIAKNIQYFGAGTRLSVL.

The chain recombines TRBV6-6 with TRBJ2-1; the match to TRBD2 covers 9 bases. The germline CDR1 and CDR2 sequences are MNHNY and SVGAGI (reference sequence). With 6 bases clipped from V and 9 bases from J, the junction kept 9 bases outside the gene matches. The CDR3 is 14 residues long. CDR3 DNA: TGTGCCAGCAGACTTAGCGGGAGTATAACTGAGCAGTTCTTC. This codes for CASRLSGSITEQFF.

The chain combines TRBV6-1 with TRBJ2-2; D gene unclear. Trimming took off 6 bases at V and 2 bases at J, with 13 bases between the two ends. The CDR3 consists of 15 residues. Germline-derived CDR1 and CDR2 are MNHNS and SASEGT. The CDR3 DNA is TGTGCCAGCAGATCCGGTAGGCTTAACACCGGGGAGCTGTTTTTT. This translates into CASRSGRLNTGELFF.

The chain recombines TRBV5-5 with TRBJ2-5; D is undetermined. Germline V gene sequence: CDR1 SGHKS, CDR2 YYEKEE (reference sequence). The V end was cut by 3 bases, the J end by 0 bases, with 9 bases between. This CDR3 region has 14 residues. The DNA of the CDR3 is TGTGCCAGCAGCTCAGGTTTGCACCAAGAGACCCAGTACTTC. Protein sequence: CASSSGLHQETQYF.

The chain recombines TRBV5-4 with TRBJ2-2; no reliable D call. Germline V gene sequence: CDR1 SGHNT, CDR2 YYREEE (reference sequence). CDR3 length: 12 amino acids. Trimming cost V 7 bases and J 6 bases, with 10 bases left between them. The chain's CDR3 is CASPNMAGELFF. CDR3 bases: TGTGCCAGCCCTAATATGGCCGGGGAGCTGTTTTTT.

The CDR3 loop reads CASSRSDSSHEQFF. The CDR3 nucleotides read TGTGCCAGCAGTAGGTCGGACAGTTCCCATGAGCAGTTCTTC. The chain couples TRBV6-1 to TRBJ2-1, with D perhaps TRBD1 (6 bases). CDR3 size: 14 residues. Germline-derived CDR1 and CDR2 are MNHNS and SASEGT. V was trimmed by 5 bases and J by 8 bases, leaving 16 bases between them.

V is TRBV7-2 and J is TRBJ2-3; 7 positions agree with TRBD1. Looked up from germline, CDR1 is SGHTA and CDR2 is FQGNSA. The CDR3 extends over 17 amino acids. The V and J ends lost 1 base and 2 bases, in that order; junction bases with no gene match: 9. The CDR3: CASSLDGGGQFTDTQYF. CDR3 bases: TGTGCCAGCAGCTTAGATGGTGGGGGACAGTTCACAGATACGCAGTATTTT.